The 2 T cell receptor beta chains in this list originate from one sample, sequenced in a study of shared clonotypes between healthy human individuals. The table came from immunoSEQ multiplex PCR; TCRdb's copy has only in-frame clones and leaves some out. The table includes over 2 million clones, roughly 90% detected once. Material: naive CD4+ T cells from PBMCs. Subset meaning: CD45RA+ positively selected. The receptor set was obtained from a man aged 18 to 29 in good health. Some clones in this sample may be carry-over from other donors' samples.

This chain's CDR3 is CASSPGRGRETQYF. The CDR3 DNA is TGTGCCAGTAGCCCCGGTCGGGGGAGAGAGACCCAGTACTTC. The V call is TRBV19, the J call TRBJ2-5, with a possible D match to TRBD2 (6 bases). The germline gives CDR1 LNHDA, CDR2 SQIVND (reference sequence). The CDR3 has 14 amino acids. V was clipped by 6 bases and J by 4 bases, with 15 bases between them.

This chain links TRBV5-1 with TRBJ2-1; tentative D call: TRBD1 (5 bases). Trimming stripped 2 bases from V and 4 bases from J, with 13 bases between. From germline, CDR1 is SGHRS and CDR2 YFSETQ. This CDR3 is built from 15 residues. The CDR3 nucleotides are TGCGCCAGCAGCTTACAGGACATAGCTTACAATGAGCAGTTCTTC. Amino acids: CASSLQDIAYNEQFF. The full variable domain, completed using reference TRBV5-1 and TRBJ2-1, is KAGVTQTPRYLIKTRGQQVTLSCSPISGHRSVSWYQQTPGQGLQFLFEYFSETQRNKGNFPGRFSGRQFSNSRSEMNVSTLELGDSALYLCASSLQDIAYNEQFFGPGTRLTVL.